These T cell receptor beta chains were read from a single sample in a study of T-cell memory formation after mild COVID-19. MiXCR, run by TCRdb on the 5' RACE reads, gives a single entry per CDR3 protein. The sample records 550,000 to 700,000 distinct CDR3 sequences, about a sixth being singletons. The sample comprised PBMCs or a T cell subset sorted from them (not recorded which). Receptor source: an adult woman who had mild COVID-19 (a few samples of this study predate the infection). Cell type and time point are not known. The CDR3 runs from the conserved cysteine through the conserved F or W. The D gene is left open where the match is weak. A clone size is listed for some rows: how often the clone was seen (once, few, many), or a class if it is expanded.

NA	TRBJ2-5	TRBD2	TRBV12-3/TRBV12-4	TGTGCCAGCAGTTTGACTAGCGCCAAAGAGACCCAGTACTTC	CASSLTSAKETQYF
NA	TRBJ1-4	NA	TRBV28	TGTGCCAGCACCAATTGGGGAGTTCGTAATGAAAAACTGTTTTTT	CASTNWGVRNEKLFF
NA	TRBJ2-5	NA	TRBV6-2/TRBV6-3	TGTGCCAGCAGCCCGGGGATAAAAGAGACCCAGTACTTC	CASSPGIKETQYF
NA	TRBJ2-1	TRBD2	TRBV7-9	TGTGCCAGCAGCTCGACCCGGACTAGCGGGAGGGCCAATGAGCAGTTCTTC	CASSSTRTSGRANEQFF
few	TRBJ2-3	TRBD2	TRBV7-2	TGTGCCAGCAGCTTAGCTACTAGCGGGTATAGCACAGATACGCAGTATTTT	CASSLATSGYSTDTQYF
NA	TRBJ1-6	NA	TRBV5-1	TGCGCCAGCAGCTTGGCCCTACAGGGAGCCAATAATTCACCCCTCCACTTT	CASSLALQGANNSPLHF
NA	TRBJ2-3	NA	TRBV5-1	TGCGCCAGCAGCGCAAAGATAAGGGACACAGATACGCAGTATTTT	CASSAKIRDTDTQYF
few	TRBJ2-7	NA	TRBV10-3	TGTGCCATCGGGGGGACCGAGAGTTACGAGCAGTACTTC	CAIGGTESYEQYF
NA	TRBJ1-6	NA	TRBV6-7	TGTGCCAGCAGTTACCACATGGAGGACGCCAGCTCCTATAATTCACCCCTCCACTTT	CASSYHMEDASSYNSPLHF
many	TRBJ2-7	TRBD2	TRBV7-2	TGTGCCAGCAGCTTATCACTAGCGGGTTACGAGCAGTACTTC	CASSLSLAGYEQYF
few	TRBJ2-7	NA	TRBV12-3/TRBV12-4	TGTGCCAGCAGTTTTCGGGCGGGGAGCTCCTACGAGCAGTACTTC	CASSFRAGSSYEQYF
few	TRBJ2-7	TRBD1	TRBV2	TGTGCCAGCAGTGAAGGGCCTCCATGGGACAGGGGGTCCTACGAGCAGTACTTC	CASSEGPPWDRGSYEQYF
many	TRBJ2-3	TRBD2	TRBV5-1	TGCGCCAGCAGCTTGGTTGGAGCGGGGAGCACAGATACGCAGTATTTT	CASSLVGAGSTDTQYF
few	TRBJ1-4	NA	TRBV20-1	TGCAGTGCTAGGGTAGGGGATGAAAAACTGTTTTTT	CSARVGDEKLFF
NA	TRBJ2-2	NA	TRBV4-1	TGCGCCAGCAGCCAGGAGGGAATCGGGGAGCTGTTTTTT	CASSQEGIGELFF
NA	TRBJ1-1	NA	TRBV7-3	TGTGCCAGCAGCCCAGGCGGGGGCCAAGGCACTGAAGCTTTCTTT	CASSPGGGQGTEAFF
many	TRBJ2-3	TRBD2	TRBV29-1	TGCAGCGTTGCAGGAGACAGCGGGACTAGCACAGATACGCAGTATTTT	CSVAGDSGTSTDTQYF
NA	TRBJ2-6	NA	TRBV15	TGTGCCACCAGCGCGGGCTCTGGGGCCAACGTCCTGACTTTC	CATSAGSGANVLTF
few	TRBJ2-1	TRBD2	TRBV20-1	TGCAGTGCTGTTCCGGGACTAGCGGCTCGGTATGAGCAGTTCTTC	CSAVPGLAARYEQFF
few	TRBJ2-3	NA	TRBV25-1	TGTGCCAGCAGTGATATAGGAGTACTGGATACGCAGTATTTT	CASSDIGVLDTQYF
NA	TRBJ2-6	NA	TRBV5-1	TGCGCCAGCAGCTTGGAAGGGCCCAGTGCCAACGTCCTGACTTTC	CASSLEGPSANVLTF
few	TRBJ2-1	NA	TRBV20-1	TGCAGCATAGCGGAGAGACCCTACAATGAGCAGTTCTTC	CSIAERPYNEQFF
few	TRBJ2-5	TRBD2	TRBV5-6	TGTGCCAGCAGCCGGCCCCTACTAGCGGAGCAACAAGAGACCCAGTACTTC	CASSRPLLAEQQETQYF
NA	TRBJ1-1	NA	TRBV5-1	TGCGCCAGCAGCCTGGTGGTCGGGAGGGGGGACACTGAAGCTTTCTTT	CASSLVVGRGDTEAFF
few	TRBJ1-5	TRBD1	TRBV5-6	TGTGCCAGCAGCCCTCGTAGGGGGCGCGGAAATCAGCCCCAGCATTTT	CASSPRRGRGNQPQHF
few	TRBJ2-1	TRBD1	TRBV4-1	TGCGCCAGCAGCCCGGGACAGGGGGCATCCTACAATGAGCAGTTCTTC	CASSPGQGASYNEQFF
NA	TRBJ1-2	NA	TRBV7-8	TGTGCCAGCAGCTCCATGGAGGGGACCGAAGACTTC	CASSSMEGTEDF
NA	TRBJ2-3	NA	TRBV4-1	TGCGCCAGCAGCCACGACGAGGGAAATACGCAGTATTTT	CASSHDEGNTQYF
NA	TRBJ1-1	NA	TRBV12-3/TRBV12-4	TGTGCCAGCGCACCGCCCGGGAGCACTGAAGCTTTCTTT	CASAPPGSTEAFF
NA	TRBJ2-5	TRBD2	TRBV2	TGTGCCAGCACGCCCGGGGGGGGAGAGACCCAGTACTTC	CASTPGGGETQYF
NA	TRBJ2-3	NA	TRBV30	TGTGCCTGGGCCAAGGGGACAGATACGCAGTATTTT	CAWAKGTDTQYF
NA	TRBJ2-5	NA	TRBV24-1	TGTGCCACCAGTGACTCCGGAGATTTCCAAGAGACCCAGTACTTC	CATSDSGDFQETQYF
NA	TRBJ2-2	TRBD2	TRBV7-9	TGTGCCAGCAGCACATACAGCGGGGGGAACACCGGGGAGCTGTTTTTT	CASSTYSGGNTGELFF
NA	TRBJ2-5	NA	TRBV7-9	TGTGCCAGCAGCTTTTCGCTTACTGGGCAGATCGGGAGAGAGACCCAGTACTTC	CASSFSLTGQIGRETQYF
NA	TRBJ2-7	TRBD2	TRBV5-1	TGCGCCAGCAGCGGCTATAGCGGGGGTATAACAGTGAGGCAGTACTTC	CASSGYSGGITVRQYF
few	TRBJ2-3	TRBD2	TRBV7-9	TGTGCCAGCAGCGGACTAGCGGGAACAGATACGCAGTATTTT	CASSGLAGTDTQYF
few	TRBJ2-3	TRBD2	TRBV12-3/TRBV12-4	TGTGCCAGCGCGGGAGGAGGACGTGAACAAGATACGCAGTATTTT	CASAGGGREQDTQYF